This T cell receptor (beta chain) came from a study of response to subunit inactivated influenza vaccine. Findings and caveats of the study: The authors suggested that few new T cells are recruited per seasonal influenza vaccination.

The CDR3 has 15 amino acids. The ends were cut back, 0 bases at V and 0 bases at J, with 8 bases in the middle. Germline assignment: CDR1 MNHEY and CDR2 SVGEGT. On this clonotype: The antigen remains undetermined.

TCRdb itself ran the RT-PCR reads through MiXCR, one entry per CDR3 protein. The table lists 300,000 to 350,000 distinct CDR3 sequences, around 20% of them singletons. The source of this sequence is a man between 50 and 75 years old who received an inactivated influenza vaccine. The rearrangement links TRBV6-2 or TRBV6-3 to TRBJ1-1, with D unclear. The sequencing used PBMCs from blood, collected about 20 months after vaccination. The CDR3 spells CASSYSEGLNTEAFF. CDR3 nucleotide sequence: TGTGCCAGCAGTTACTCGGAGGGATTGAACACTGAAGCTTTCTTT.